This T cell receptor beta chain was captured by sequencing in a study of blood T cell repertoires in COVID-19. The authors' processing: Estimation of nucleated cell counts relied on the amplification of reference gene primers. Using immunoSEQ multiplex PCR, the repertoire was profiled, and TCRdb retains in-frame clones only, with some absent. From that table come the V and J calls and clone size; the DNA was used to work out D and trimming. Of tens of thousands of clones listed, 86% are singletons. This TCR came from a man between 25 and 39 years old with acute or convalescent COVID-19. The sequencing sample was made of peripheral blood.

DNA of the CDR3: TGTGCCAGCAGCTTAGAGCAGGGGCTGAGGGATGAAAAACTGTTTTTT. As protein: CASSLEQGLRDEKLFF. V and J are TRBV7-8 and TRBJ1-4; D perhaps matches TRBD1 (6 bases). V lost 1 base, J lost 6 bases, and 15 bases lay in between. Per the germline V gene, CDR1 is SGHVS and CDR2 is FQNEAQ. The CDR3 length is 16 residues. The full variable domain, completed using reference TRBV7-8 and TRBJ1-4, is GAGVSQSPRYKVAKRGQDVALRCDPISGHVSLFWYQQALGQGPEFLTYFQNEAQLDKSGLPSDRFFAERPEGSVSTLKIQRTQQEDSAVYLCASSLEQGLRDEKLFFGSGTQLSVL.